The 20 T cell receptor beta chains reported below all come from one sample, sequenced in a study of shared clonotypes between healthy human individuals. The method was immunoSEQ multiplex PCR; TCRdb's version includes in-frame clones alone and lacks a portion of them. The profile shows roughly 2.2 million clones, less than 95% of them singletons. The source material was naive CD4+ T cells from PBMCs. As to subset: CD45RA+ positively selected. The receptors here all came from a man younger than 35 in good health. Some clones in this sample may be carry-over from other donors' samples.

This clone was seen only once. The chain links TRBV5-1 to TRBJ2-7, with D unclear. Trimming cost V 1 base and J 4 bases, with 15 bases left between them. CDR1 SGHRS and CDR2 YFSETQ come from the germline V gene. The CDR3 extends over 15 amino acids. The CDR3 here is CASSLLPAMEYEQYF. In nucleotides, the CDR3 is TGCGCCAGCAGCTTGCTGCCAGCAATGGAGTACGAGCAGTACTTC.

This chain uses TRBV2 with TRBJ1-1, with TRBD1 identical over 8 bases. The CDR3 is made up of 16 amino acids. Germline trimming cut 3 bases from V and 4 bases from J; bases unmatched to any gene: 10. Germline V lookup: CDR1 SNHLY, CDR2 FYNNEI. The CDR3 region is CASSEGQGAGSTEAFF. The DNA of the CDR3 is TGTGCCAGCAGTGAGGGGCAGGGGGCCGGAAGCACTGAAGCTTTCTTT. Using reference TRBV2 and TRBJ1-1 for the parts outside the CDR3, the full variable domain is EPEVTQTPSHQVTQMGQEVILRCVPISNHLYFYWYRQILGQKVEFLVSFYNNEISEKSEIFDDQFSVERPDGSNFTLKIRSTKLEDSAMYFCASSEGQGAGSTEAFFGQGTRLTVV.

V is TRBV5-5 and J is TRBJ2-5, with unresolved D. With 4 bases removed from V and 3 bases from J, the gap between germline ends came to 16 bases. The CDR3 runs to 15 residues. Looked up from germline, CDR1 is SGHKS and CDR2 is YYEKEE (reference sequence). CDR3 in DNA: TGTGCCAGCAGCGCTCCTAGGACGAAGGAAGAGACCCAGTACTTC. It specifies CASSAPRTKEETQYF.

CDR3 sequence reads: CASSPSRGPTSEQYF. The CDR3 region has the DNA TGTGCCAGCAGTCCATCCAGGGGGCCAACGTCCGAGCAGTACTTC. The V gene is TRBV27, the J gene TRBJ2-7, with 8 bases aligning to TRBD1. Germline lookup yields CDR1 MNHEY and CDR2 SMNVEV (reference sequence). The CDR3 contains 15 residues. V lost 5 bases to trimming and J lost 6 bases; unmatched junction nucleotides: 12.

The CDR3 loop reads CASSRALEGLAYDEQFF. CDR3 in DNA: TGTGCCAGCAGCCGAGCGTTGGAGGGACTAGCATACGATGAGCAGTTCTTC. The chain couples TRBV4-2 to TRBJ2-1; 9 nucleotides align to TRBD2. Germline values: CDR1 LGHNA, CDR2 YNFKEQ. V lost 4 bases and J lost 8; bases outside the gene matches: 15. The CDR3 extends over 17 amino acids.

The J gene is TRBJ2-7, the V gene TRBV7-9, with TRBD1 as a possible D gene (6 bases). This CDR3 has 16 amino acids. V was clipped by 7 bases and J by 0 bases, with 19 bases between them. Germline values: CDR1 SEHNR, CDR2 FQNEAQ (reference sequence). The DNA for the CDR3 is TGTGCCAGCACCCAACTCCGCTGGGACAACTCCTACGAGCAGTACTTC. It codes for CASTQLRWDNSYEQYF. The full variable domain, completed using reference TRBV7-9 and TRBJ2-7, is DTGVSQNPRHKITKRGQNVTFRCDPISEHNRLYWYRQTLGQGPEFLTYFQNEAQLEKSRLLSDRFSAERPKGSFSTLEIQRTEQGDSAMYLCASTQLRWDNSYEQYFGPGTRLTVT.

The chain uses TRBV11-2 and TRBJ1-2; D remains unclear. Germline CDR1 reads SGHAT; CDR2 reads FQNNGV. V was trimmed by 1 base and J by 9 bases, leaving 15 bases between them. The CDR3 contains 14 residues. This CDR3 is CASSLGEVPLRYTF. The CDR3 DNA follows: TGTGCCAGCAGCTTAGGGGAGGTTCCTCTTCGCTACACCTTC.

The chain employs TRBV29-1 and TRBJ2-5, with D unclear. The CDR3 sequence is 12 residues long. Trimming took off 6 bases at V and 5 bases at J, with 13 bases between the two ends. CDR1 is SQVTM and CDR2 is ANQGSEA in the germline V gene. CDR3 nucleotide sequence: TGCAGCGTAGGACCCTTGCCGGAGACCCAGTACTTC. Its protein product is CSVGPLPETQYF.

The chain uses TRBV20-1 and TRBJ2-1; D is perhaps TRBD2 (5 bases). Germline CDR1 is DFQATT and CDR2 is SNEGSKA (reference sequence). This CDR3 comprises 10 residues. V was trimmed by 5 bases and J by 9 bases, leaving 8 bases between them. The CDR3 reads CSAAGSEQFF. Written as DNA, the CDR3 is TGCAGTGCTGCGGGTAGTGAGCAGTTCTTC.

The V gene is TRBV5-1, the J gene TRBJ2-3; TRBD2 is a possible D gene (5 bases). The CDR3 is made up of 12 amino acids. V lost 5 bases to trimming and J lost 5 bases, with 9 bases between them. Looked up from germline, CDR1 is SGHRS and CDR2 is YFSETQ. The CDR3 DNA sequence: TGCGCCAGCAGACGGGGTGTAGATACGCAGTATTTT. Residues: CASRRGVDTQYF.

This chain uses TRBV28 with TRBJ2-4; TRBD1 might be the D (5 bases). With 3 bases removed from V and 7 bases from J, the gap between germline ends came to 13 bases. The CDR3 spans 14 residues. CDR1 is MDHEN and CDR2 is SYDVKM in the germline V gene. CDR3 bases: TGTGCCAGCAGTTTTCTCAGGGTCGTGAACATTCAGTACTTC. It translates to CASSFLRVVNIQYF.

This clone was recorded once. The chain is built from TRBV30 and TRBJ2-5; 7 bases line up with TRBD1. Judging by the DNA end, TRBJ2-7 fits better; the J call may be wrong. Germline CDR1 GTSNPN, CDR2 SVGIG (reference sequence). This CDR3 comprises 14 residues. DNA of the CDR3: TGTGCCTGGGAAAACCGGGACAGCATCTACGAGCAGTACTTC. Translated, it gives CAWENRDSIYEQYF.

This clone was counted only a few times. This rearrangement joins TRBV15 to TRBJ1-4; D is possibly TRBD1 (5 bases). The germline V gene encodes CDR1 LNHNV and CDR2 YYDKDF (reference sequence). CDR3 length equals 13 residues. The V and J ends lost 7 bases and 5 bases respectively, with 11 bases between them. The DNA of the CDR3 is TGTGCCACCACCCAAGGACAAAATGAAAAACTGTTTTTT. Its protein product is CATTQGQNEKLFF.

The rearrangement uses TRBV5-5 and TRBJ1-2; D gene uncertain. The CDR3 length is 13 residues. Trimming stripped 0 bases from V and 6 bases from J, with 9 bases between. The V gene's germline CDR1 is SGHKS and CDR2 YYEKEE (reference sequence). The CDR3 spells CASSLGLADGYTF. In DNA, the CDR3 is TGTGCCAGCAGCTTGGGACTGGCGGATGGCTACACCTTC. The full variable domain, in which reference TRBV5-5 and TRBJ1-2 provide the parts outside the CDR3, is DAGVTQSPTHLIKTRGQQVTLRCSPISGHKSVSWYQQVLGQGPQFIFQYYEKEERGRGNFPDRFSARQFPNYSSELNVNALLLGDSALYLCASSLGLADGYTFGSGTRLTVV.

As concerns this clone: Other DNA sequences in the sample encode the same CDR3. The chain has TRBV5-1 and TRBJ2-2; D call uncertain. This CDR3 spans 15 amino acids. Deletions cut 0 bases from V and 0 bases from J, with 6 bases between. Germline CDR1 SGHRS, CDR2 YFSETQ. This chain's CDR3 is CASSLATANTGELFF. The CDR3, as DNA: TGCGCCAGCAGCTTGGCGACGGCGAACACCGGGGAGCTGTTTTTT.

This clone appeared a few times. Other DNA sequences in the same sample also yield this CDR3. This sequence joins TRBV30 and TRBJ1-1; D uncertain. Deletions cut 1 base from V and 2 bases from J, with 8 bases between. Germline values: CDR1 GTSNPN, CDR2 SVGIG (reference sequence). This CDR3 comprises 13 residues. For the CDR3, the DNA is TGTGCCTGGAGTGCCGGACTCAACACTGAAGCTTTCTTT. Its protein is CAWSAGLNTEAFF.

The CDR3 DNA follows: TGTGCCAGCAGCTTAGCCCCGGGACAGGGGAACACTGAAGCTTTCTTT. As protein: CASSLAPGQGNTEAFF. The rearrangement joins TRBV7-9 to TRBJ1-1; the match to TRBD1 covers 9 bases. CDR1 and CDR2 (germline): SEHNR, FQNEAQ (reference sequence). Unmatched junction bases numbered 3, after V lost 0 bases and J lost 1 base. CDR3 length: 16 residues.

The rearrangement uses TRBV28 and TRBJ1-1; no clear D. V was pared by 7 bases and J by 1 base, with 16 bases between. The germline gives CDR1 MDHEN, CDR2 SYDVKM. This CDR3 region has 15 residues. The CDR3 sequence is CASTPRSSWNTEAFF. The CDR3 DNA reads TGTGCCAGCACCCCGAGGTCGAGCTGGAACACTGAAGCTTTCTTT.

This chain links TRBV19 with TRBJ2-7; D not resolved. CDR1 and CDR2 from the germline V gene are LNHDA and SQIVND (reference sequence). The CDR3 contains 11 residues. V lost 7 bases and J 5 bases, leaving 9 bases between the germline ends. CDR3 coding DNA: TGTGCCAGTATGGGAATCCACGAGCAGTACTTC. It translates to CASMGIHEQYF. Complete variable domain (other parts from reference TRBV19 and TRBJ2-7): DGGITQSPKYLFRKEGQNVTLSCEQNLNHDAMYWYRQDPGQGLRLIYYSQIVNDFQKGDIAEGYSVSREKKESFPLTVTSAQKNPTAFYLCASMGIHEQYFGPGTRLTVT.

In DNA, the CDR3 is TGTGCCAGCAGCTTAGCCACAGGGGGCCAGGGTCAGCCCCAGCATTTT. Residues: CASSLATGGQGQPQHF. The rearrangement links TRBV7-9 to TRBJ1-5; TRBD1 matches 9 bases. The ends lost 0 bases at V and 6 bases at J; junction bases unmatched: 6. Germline V gene lookup returns CDR1 SEHNR and CDR2 FQNEAQ (reference sequence). CDR3 length: 16 residues.